What follows describes a single T cell receptor beta chain. Its cognate antigen is unknown. J gave up 3 bases and V 5 bases, and 6 bases lay outside the gene matches. Germline V lookup: CDR1 SGHDN, CDR2 FVKESK. The CDR3 sequence is 15 residues long. The sample belongs to a study of cytomegalovirus exposure and HLA in healthy donors. Findings and caveats of the study: While the bulk of TCR sequences proved rare, some public TCRs turned up in many donors. A later analysis linked a missense DCLRE1C variant to TCR beta V- and J-gene trimming.

PCR involved 60 Vbeta and 13 Jbeta primers. Measured with immunoSEQ multiplex PCR; TCRdb has only the in-frame clones, and not every one. This sample has some 65,000 clones, with less than 70% found just once. It was healthy bone marrow donors who served as donors. The origin of this receptor is a young man in good health and CMV-seronegative. The source material was PBMCs. The J gene is TRBJ1-4, the V gene TRBV14; 7 bases align to TRBD1. CDR3 DNA: TGTGCCAGCAGCGTCCCGGGACAGTCTAATGAAAAACTGTTTTTT. Protein: CASSVPGQSNEKLFF. Using reference TRBV14 and TRBJ1-4 for the parts outside the CDR3, the full variable domain is EAGVTQFPSHSVIEKGQTVTLRCDPISGHDNLYWYRRVMGKEIKFLLHFVKESKQDESGMPNNRFLAERTGGTYSTLKVQPAELEDSGVYFCASSVPGQSNEKLFFGSGTQLSVL.